The sequence of this T cell receptor beta chain was determined in a study of T cells in Graves' hyperthyroidism and ophthalmopathy. The length of the CDR3 is 15 residues. V lost 1 base, J lost 5 bases, and 15 bases lay in between. From germline, CDR1 is SGHAT and CDR2 FQNNGV. RNA transcripts provided the source from which TCR beta CDR3 regions were amplified. Researchers ran a first-round RT-PCR on the TCR CDR3 using the HTBI primer set. TCRdb itself ran the multiplex PCR reads through MiXCR, one entry per CDR3 protein. This table holds roughly 330,000 distinct CDR3 sequences, 16% found once. This clonotype has at least ten counts. Its antigen is unidentified. Orbital computed tomography and thyroid ultrasound, together with serum TRAb and thyroxine and clinical symptoms, were used for diagnoses. PBMCs were sourced from less than 13 ml fresh peripheral blood. General observations from the study: A model built on 13 V-J features separated ophthalmopathy from stable hyperthyroidism.

The sample taken for sequencing was blood. This receptor was obtained from a young man with Graves' hyperthyroidism. This chain uses TRBV11-2 with TRBJ2-7; maybe TRBD2 (5 bases). The CDR3 loop is CASSLAGLAYHEQYF. In DNA form, the CDR3 reads TGTGCCAGCAGCTTAGCGGGATTAGCGTACCACGAGCAGTACTTC.